The 32 T cell receptor beta chains presented below share a single source sample, sequenced in a study of blood T cell repertoires in COVID-19. TCRdb's table, derived via immunoSEQ multiplex PCR, lists solely in-frame clones and lacks some. This sample has about 410,000 clones; roughly 91% occur once, and the top ten carry 1.5% to 2%. Specimen: PBMCs or T cells enriched from blood (not recorded which). These receptors came from a woman in her 30s who had recovered from COVID-19.

The J gene is TRBJ2-7, the V gene TRBV3-1 (or the pseudogene TRBV3-2); D is ambiguous. Germline V CDR1 and CDR2: LGHDT, YNNKEL (reference sequence). V was cut by 3 bases and J by 0 bases, with 9 bases left in between. The CDR3 has 14 amino acids. The CDR3 loop is CASSQRRSSYEQYF. CDR3 DNA sequence: TGTGCCAGCAGCCAGAGACGGAGCTCCTACGAGCAGTACTTC.

This clone has a single count. This chain joins TRBV5-1 and TRBJ2-2, with D tentatively TRBD1 (6 bases). The germline V gene encodes CDR1 SGHRS and CDR2 YFSETQ. The CDR3 runs 14 residues. Trimming took 0 bases from V and 10 from J, leaving 13 bases between them. The CDR3 loop reads CASSLGTASPELFF. The CDR3 DNA reads TGCGCCAGCAGCTTGGGGACAGCCTCCCCGGAGCTGTTTTTT.

This clone was seen a handful of times. The chain is built from TRBV9 and TRBJ1-3; possibly TRBD1 for D (5 bases). Germline V gene lookup returns CDR1 SGDLS and CDR2 YYNGEE. V dropped 6 bases and J dropped 0 bases, with 13 bases sitting between them. The length of the CDR3 is 15 residues. This chain's CDR3 is CASTRGPLSGNTIYF. The CDR3 nucleotides are TGTGCCAGCACAAGGGGCCCCCTCTCTGGAAACACCATATATTTT.

The chain employs TRBV28 and TRBJ2-5; 8 bases are a match to TRBD1. The CDR3 length is 15 residues. Germline CDR1 reads MDHEN; CDR2 reads SYDVKM. After removal of 6 bases from V and 4 bases from J, the junction contained 10 bases not matched to a gene. In DNA form, the CDR3 reads TGTGCCAGCAGCCGAAGGGGGACAGGTGGAGAGACCCAGTACTTC. It yields the protein CASSRRGTGGETQYF.

The rearrangement joins TRBV11-2 to TRBJ2-3, with 14 bases aligning to TRBD2. V lost 5 bases and J lost 4; bases outside the gene matches: 5. There are 16 residues in the CDR3. Germline CDR1 is SGHAT and CDR2 is FQNNGV. This chain's CDR3 is CASSTWTSGRSDTQYF. CDR3 in DNA: TGTGCCAGCAGCACCTGGACTAGCGGGAGGTCAGATACGCAGTATTTT.

The J gene is TRBJ2-2, the V gene TRBV3-1 (or the pseudogene TRBV3-2), with 11 bases lining up with TRBD2. Trimming took 1 base from V and 5 from J; bases not matched to a gene: 3. The CDR3 totals 16 residues. Germline V gene sequence: CDR1 LGHDT, CDR2 YNNKEL (reference sequence). The CDR3 nucleotides read TGTGCCAGCAGCCAAGGGACTAGCGGGTGGACCGGGGAGCTGTTTTTT. Encoded protein: CASSQGTSGWTGELFF.

This chain uses TRBV7-9 with TRBJ1-2, with TRBD1 identical over 10 bases. Germline lookup yields CDR1 SEHNR and CDR2 FQNEAQ (reference sequence). Unmatched junction bases numbered 6, after V lost 6 bases and J lost 2 bases. This CDR3 comprises 15 residues. CDR3 in DNA: TGTGCCAGCAGTGGGACAGGGGTGCCAAACTATGGCTACACCTTC. Amino acids: CASSGTGVPNYGYTF. Filled out from reference TRBV7-9 and TRBJ1-2, the complete variable domain reads DTGVSQNPRHKITKRGQNVTFRCDPISEHNRLYWYRQTLGQGPEFLTYFQNEAQLEKSRLLSDRFSAERPKGSFSTLEIQRTEQGDSAMYLCASSGTGVPNYGYTFGSGTRLTVV.

V is TRBV5-5 and J is TRBJ1-3; D ambiguous. Trimming cost V 0 bases and J 0 bases, with 10 bases left between them. The germline CDR1 and CDR2 sequences are SGHKS and YYEKEE (reference sequence). CDR3 length: 16 amino acids. DNA of the CDR3: TGTGCCAGCAGCTTGGACGGAGCGGTCTCTGGAAACACCATATATTTT. It translates to CASSLDGAVSGNTIYF.

The rearrangement uses TRBV6-5 and TRBJ1-2; possible D gene TRBD1, 5 bases. Trimming stripped 0 bases from V and 8 bases from J, with 7 bases between. Germline CDR1 is MNHEY and CDR2 is SVGAGI. There are 12 residues in the CDR3. As DNA, the CDR3 is TGTGCCAGCAGTTACTCAGGGGAAGGCTACACCTTC. Its protein is CASSYSGEGYTF.

The chain joins TRBV3-1 (or the pseudogene TRBV3-2) to TRBJ1-2; 7 bases match TRBD1. Losses at the gene ends were 4 bases for V and 6 bases for J; bases not matched to a gene: 8. From germline, CDR1 is LGHDT and CDR2 YNNKEL (reference sequence). The CDR3 is 14 amino acids. This CDR3 is CASSRDRVEDGYTF. The CDR3 DNA sequence: TGTGCCAGCAGCCGCGACAGGGTGGAAGATGGCTACACCTTC.

This chain joins TRBV2 and TRBJ2-7; possible D gene TRBD1, 7 bases. CDR3 length: 15 amino acids. Germline V gives CDR1 SNHLY, CDR2 FYNNEI. V was cut by 4 bases and J by 3 bases, with 16 bases left in between. This chain's CDR3 is CASSVAYRGGYEQYF. DNA of the CDR3: TGTGCCAGCAGTGTAGCCTACAGGGGAGGCTACGAGCAGTACTTC. Filled out from reference TRBV2 and TRBJ2-7, the complete variable domain reads EPEVTQTPSHQVTQMGQEVILRCVPISNHLYFYWYRQILGQKVEFLVSFYNNEISEKSEIFDDQFSVERPDGSNFTLKIRSTKLEDSAMYFCASSVAYRGGYEQYFGPGTRLTVT.

The chain links TRBV7-9 to TRBJ1-2; D is uncertain. Germline V CDR1 and CDR2: SEHNR, FQNEAQ (reference sequence). Trimming removed 0 bases from V and 6 bases from J, with 5 bases in between. CDR3 length: 12 amino acids. CDR3 loop: CASSLATNGYTF. CDR3 sequence (DNA): TGTGCCAGCAGCTTAGCGACTAATGGCTACACCTTC.

The chain joins TRBV27 to TRBJ1-6; D is perhaps TRBD1 (6 bases). From germline, CDR1 is MNHEY and CDR2 SMNVEV (reference sequence). V gave up 5 bases and J gave up 5 bases, with 13 bases separating them. The CDR3 covers 15 residues. The chain's CDR3 is CASSRRGGHNSPLHF. The CDR3 nucleotides read TGTGCCAGCAGTAGGAGGGGGGGCCATAATTCACCCCTCCACTTT.

The chain recombines TRBV7-8 with TRBJ2-5; 7 bases align to TRBD2. V lost 1 base and J lost 5; bases outside the gene matches: 13. The CDR3 totals 17 residues. CDR1 is SGHVS and CDR2 is FQNEAQ in the germline V gene. The CDR3 here is CASSLVGGGLLKETQYF. The CDR3 DNA sequence: TGTGCCAGCAGCTTAGTGGGGGGGGGACTCTTAAAGGAGACCCAGTACTTC.

The gene calls are TRBV6-1 and TRBJ1-1; perhaps TRBD1 as D (6 bases). CDR1 is MNHNS, CDR2 SASEGT, per germline. The germline V and J ends were trimmed by 2 bases and 12 bases, with 16 bases remaining between them. The CDR3 sequence is 13 residues long. The CDR3 bases are TGTGCCAGCAGTGAAAGGAAGAAGGGGGATCCTTTCTTT. This codes for CASSERKKGDPFF.

This chain uses TRBV11-1 with TRBJ1-2; D ambiguous. The ends were cut back, 2 bases at V and 2 bases at J, with 9 bases in the middle. Looked up from germline, CDR1 is SGHAT and CDR2 is FQDESV (reference sequence). CDR3 length: 14 amino acids. In DNA form, the CDR3 reads TGTGCCAGCAGCTTAAAGCGAGTAAACTATGGCTACACCTTC. Protein sequence: CASSLKRVNYGYTF. Variable domain in full (rest from reference TRBV11-1 and TRBJ1-2): EAEVAQSPRYKITEKSQAVAFWCDPISGHATLYWYRQILGQGPELLVQFQDESVVDDSQLPKDRFSAERLKGVDSTLKIQPAELGDSAMYLCASSLKRVNYGYTFGSGTRLTVV.

CDR3 protein: CASSDSEGMDEQFF. Written as DNA, the CDR3 is TGTGCCAGCAGTGACTCGGAGGGAATGGATGAGCAGTTCTTC. The chain has TRBV6-4 and TRBJ2-1; possible D gene TRBD2, 6 bases. V dropped 0 bases and J dropped 8 bases, with 11 bases sitting between them. Germline V gives CDR1 MRHNA, CDR2 SNTAGT. This CDR3 comprises 14 residues.

V gene TRBV19 combines with J gene TRBJ1-2, with D perhaps matching TRBD1 (6 bases). V was trimmed by 5 bases and J by 4 bases, leaving 11 bases between them. CDR3 length equals 13 residues. Germline V lookup: CDR1 LNHDA, CDR2 SQIVND (reference sequence). The CDR3: CASSQQGGYGYTF. The CDR3 DNA sequence: TGTGCCAGTAGTCAACAGGGTGGCTATGGCTACACCTTC.

The rearrangement links TRBV4-3 to TRBJ1-6, with D unresolved. Germline V CDR1 and CDR2: LGHNA, YSLEER. The CDR3 sequence is 14 residues long. Deletions cut 1 base from V and 4 bases from J, with 5 bases between. The CDR3 DNA reads TGCGCCAGCAGCCAAGCTCGGTATAATTCACCCCTCCACTTT. This encodes CASSQARYNSPLHF.

The rearrangement links TRBV23-1 to TRBJ2-2; 8 bases map to TRBD2. TRBV23-1 has ORF status, its function being uncertain. Losses at the gene ends were 2 bases for V and 6 bases for J; bases not matched to a gene: 8. The CDR3 covers 16 residues. CDR3 amino acids: CASSQPGTSFPGELFF. In DNA, the CDR3 is TGCGCCAGCAGTCAACCCGGGACTAGTTTTCCCGGGGAGCTGTTTTTT.

The gene calls are TRBV28 and TRBJ1-1, with 7 positions matching TRBD1. This CDR3 is 14 amino acids long. V lost 6 bases and J lost 5; bases outside the gene matches: 9. CDR1 MDHEN and CDR2 SYDVKM come from the germline V gene. This CDR3 reads CASRVLGGGTEAFF. The CDR3 DNA reads as TGTGCCAGCAGAGTTCTAGGGGGCGGGACTGAAGCTTTCTTT.

The rearrangement links TRBV7-6 to TRBJ1-1; D is unresolved. V gave up 3 bases and J gave up 0 bases, with 8 bases separating them. The length of the CDR3 is 14 residues. Germline lookup yields CDR1 SGHVS and CDR2 FNYEAQ. The CDR3 coding sequence is TGTGCCAGCAGCTTCGGGAACTTGAACACTGAAGCTTTCTTT. Protein sequence: CASSFGNLNTEAFF. The full variable domain, rest sourced from reference TRBV7-6 and TRBJ1-1, is GAGVSQSPRYKVTKRGQDVALRCDPISGHVSLYWYRQALGQGPEFLTYFNYEAQQDKSGLPNDRFSAERPEGSISTLTIQRTEQRDSAMYRCASSFGNLNTEAFFGQGTRLTVV.

V usage is TRBV15 and J usage is TRBJ2-7; TRBD2 matches at 8 bases. CDR3 size: 15 residues. J lost 0 bases, V lost 5 bases, and 6 bases had no gene match. Germline V gene lookup returns CDR1 LNHNV and CDR2 YYDKDF (reference sequence). CDR3 residues: CATSRQRESSYEQYF. DNA of the CDR3: TGTGCCACCAGCCGCCAGCGGGAGAGCTCCTACGAGCAGTACTTC.

This clone was seen more than once but under ten times. The chain is built from TRBV4-1 and TRBJ1-2; TRBD1 is a possible D gene (5 bases). The CDR3 extends over 13 amino acids. Trimming shortened V by 4 bases and J by 4 bases, and 10 bases separated the two germline ends. Germline assignment: CDR1 MGHRA and CDR2 YSYEKL. The CDR3 sequence: CASSPDSLYGYTF. The CDR3 nucleotides read TGCGCCAGCAGCCCCGACAGCCTCTATGGCTACACCTTC.

J is TRBJ2-4 and V is TRBV2; 10 bases fit TRBD2. The CDR3 sequence is 19 residues long. Trimming removed 8 bases from V and 5 bases from J; junction bases left unmatched: 21. CDR1 is SNHLY, CDR2 FYNNEI, per germline. CDR3 DNA: TGTGCCAGCCGTAATAGGACCCCAGCAGCGGGAGGGGTACAAAACATTCAGTACTTC. It specifies CASRNRTPAAGGVQNIQYF.

The V gene is TRBV7-3, the J gene TRBJ2-1; 9 bases agree with TRBD2. CDR3 length equals 14 residues. V dropped 2 bases and J dropped 10; count of bases not matched to a gene: 6. Germline values: CDR1 SGHTA, CDR2 FQGTGA. The DNA of the CDR3 is TGTGCCAGCAGCTTAGGTCTAGCGGGATTGGAGCAGTTCTTC. This gives the protein CASSLGLAGLEQFF. The full variable domain, with the rest looked up from reference TRBV7-3 and TRBJ2-1, is GAGVSQTPSNKVTEKGKYVELRCDPISGHTALYWYRQSLGQGPEFLIYFQGTGAADDSGLPNDRFFAVRPEGSVSTLKIQRTERGDSAVYLCASSLGLAGLEQFFGPGTRLTVL.

CDR3 region: CASSSRDKYEQYF. In DNA, the CDR3 is TGTGCCAGCAGCTCCCGGGACAAGTACGAGCAGTACTTC. This chain uses TRBV7-6 with TRBJ2-7; D may be TRBD1 (6 bases). This CDR3 region has 13 residues. Germline V CDR1 and CDR2: SGHVS, FNYEAQ. Trimming cost V 4 bases and J 4 bases, with 11 bases left between them.

This clone was picked up one time. V is TRBV19 and J is TRBJ1-5, with D tentatively TRBD1 (6 bases). CDR1 and CDR2 from the germline V gene are LNHDA and SQIVND (reference sequence). CDR3 size: 15 residues. V was pared by 6 bases and J by 3 bases, with 15 bases between. DNA of the CDR3: TGTGCCAGTAGCCACAGGGCGACAGCCAATCAGCCCCAGCATTTT. Residues: CASSHRATANQPQHF. The full variable domain, in which reference TRBV19 and TRBJ1-5 provide the parts outside the CDR3, is DGGITQSPKYLFRKEGQNVTLSCEQNLNHDAMYWYRQDPGQGLRLIYYSQIVNDFQKGDIAEGYSVSREKKESFPLTVTSAQKNPTAFYLCASSHRATANQPQHFGDGTRLSIL.

The chain recombines TRBV2 with TRBJ2-5; D not certain. Germline lookup yields CDR1 SNHLY and CDR2 FYNNEI. The CDR3 runs to 19 residues. Trimming removed 4 bases at V and 1 base at J, with 25 bases between. DNA for the CDR3: TGTGCCAGCAGTGGCCCTTCCGTTGTTAGCCAGACCCGCCAAGAGACCCAGTACTTC. This translates into CASSGPSVVSQTRQETQYF.

V and J are TRBV11-3 and TRBJ1-3; D remains unclear. The CDR3 is 15 amino acids. Germline loops: CDR1 SGHNT, CDR2 YENEEA. Trimming stripped 0 bases from V and 4 bases from J, with 10 bases between. CDR3 protein: CASSLDPTTGNTIYF. CDR3 sequence (DNA): TGTGCCAGCAGCTTAGATCCGACAACAGGAAACACCATATATTTT.

This chain joins TRBV27 and TRBJ1-6; 8 bases agree with TRBD1. Germline CDR1 and CDR2: MNHEY and SMNVEV (reference sequence). CDR3 length: 12 residues. The J segment lost 7 bases and the V segment lost 9 bases, leaving 2 bases of the junction unmatched. Here the CDR3 reads CASRTGNSPLHF. DNA for the CDR3: TGTGCCAGTAGGACAGGGAATTCACCCCTCCACTTT.

The chain combines TRBV5-1 with TRBJ1-4; TRBD1 matches 8 bases. The CDR3 contains 15 residues. Germline CDR1 and CDR2: SGHRS and YFSETQ. J lost 4 bases, V lost 4 bases, and 6 bases had no gene match. In DNA, the CDR3 is TGCGCCAGCAGCCGGACAGGGAAGGATAATGAAAAACTGTTTTTT. It codes for CASSRTGKDNEKLFF.